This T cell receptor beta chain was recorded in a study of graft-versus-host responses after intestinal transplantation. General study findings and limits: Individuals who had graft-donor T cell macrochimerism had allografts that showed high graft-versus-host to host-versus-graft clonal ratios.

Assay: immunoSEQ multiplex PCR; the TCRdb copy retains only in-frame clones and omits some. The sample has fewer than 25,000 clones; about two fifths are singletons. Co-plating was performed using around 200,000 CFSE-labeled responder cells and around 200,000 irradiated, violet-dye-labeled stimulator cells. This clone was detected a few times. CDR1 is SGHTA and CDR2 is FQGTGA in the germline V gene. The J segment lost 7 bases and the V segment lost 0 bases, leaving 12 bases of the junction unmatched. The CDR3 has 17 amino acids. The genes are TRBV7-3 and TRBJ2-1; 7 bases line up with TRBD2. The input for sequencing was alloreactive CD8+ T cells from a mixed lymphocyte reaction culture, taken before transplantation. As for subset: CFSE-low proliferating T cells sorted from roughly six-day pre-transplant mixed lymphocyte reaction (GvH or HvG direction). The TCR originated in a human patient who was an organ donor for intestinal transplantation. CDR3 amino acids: CASSLTPVRGSYNEQFF. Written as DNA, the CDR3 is TGTGCCAGCAGCTTAACCCCGGTGCGCGGGAGTTATAATGAGCAGTTCTTC. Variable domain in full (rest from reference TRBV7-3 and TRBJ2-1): GAGVSQTPSNKVTEKGKYVELRCDPISGHTALYWYRQSLGQGPEFLIYFQGTGAADDSGLPNDRFFAVRPEGSVSTLKIQRTERGDSAVYLCASSLTPVRGSYNEQFFGPGTRLTVL.